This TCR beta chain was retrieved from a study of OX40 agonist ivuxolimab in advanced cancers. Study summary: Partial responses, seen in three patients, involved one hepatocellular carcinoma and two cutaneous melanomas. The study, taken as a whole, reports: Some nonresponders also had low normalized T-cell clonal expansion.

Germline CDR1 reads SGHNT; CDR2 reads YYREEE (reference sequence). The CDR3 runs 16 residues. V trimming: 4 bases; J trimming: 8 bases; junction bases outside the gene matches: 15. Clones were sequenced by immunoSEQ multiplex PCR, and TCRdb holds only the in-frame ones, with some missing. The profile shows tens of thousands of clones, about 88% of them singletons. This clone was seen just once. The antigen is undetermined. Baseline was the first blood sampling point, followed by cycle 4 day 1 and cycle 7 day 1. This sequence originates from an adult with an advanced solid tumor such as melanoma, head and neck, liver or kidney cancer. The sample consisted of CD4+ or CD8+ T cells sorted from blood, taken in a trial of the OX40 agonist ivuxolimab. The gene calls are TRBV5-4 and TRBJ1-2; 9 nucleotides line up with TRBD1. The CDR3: CASSLTGQGSLIGYTF. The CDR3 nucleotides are TGTGCCAGCAGCCTTACAGGACAGGGGAGTCTTATAGGCTACACCTTC.